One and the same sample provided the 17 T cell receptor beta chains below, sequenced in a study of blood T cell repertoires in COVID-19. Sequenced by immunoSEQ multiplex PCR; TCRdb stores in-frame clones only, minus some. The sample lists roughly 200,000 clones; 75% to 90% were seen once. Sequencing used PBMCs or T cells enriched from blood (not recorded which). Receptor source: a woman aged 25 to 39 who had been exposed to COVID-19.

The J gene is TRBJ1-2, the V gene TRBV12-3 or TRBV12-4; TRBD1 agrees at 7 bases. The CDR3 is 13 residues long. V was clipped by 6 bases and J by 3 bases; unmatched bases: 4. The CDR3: CASSYGTDYGYTF. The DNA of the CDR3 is TGTGCCAGCAGCTACGGGACAGACTATGGCTACACCTTC.

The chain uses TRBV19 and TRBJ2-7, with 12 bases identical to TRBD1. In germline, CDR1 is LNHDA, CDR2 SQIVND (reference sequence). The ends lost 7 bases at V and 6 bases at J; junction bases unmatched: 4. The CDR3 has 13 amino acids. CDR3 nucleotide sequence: TGTGCCAGTAAGGGACAGGGGGCGTTCGAGCAGTACTTC. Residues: CASKGQGAFEQYF.

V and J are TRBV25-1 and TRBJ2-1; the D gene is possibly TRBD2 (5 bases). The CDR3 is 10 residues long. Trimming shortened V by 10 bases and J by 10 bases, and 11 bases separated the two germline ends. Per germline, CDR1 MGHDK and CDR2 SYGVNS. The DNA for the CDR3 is TGTGCCACCCGGAGAGGGGAGCAGTTCTTC. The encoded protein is CATRRGEQFF.

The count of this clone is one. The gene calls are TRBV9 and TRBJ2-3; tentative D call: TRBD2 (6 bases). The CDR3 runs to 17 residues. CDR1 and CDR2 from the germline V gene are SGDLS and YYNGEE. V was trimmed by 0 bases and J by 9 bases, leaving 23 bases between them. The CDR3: CASSVEPPEPAGKTQYF. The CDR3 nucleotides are TGTGCCAGCAGCGTAGAGCCGCCTGAACCCGCGGGGAAAACGCAGTATTTT.

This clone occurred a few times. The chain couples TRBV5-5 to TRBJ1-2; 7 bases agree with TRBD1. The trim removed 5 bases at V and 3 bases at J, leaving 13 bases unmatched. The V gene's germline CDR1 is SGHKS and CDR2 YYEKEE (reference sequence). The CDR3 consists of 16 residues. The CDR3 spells CASRPTPRGFDYGYTF. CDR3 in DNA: TGTGCCAGCAGACCAACACCCAGGGGGTTTGACTATGGCTACACCTTC.

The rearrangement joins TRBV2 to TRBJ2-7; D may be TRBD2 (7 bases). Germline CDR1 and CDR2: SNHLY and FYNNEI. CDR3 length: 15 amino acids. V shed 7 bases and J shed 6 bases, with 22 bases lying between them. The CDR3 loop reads CASTALGGLGLEQYF. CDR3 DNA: TGTGCCAGCACTGCACTGGGGGGGCTTGGGCTCGAGCAGTACTTC.

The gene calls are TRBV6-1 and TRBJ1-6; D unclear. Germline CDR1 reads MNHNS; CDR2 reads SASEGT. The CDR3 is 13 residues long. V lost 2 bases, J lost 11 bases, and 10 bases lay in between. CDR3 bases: TGTGCCAGCAGTGAACCGGGAAGAGCACCCCTCCACTTT. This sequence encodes CASSEPGRAPLHF.

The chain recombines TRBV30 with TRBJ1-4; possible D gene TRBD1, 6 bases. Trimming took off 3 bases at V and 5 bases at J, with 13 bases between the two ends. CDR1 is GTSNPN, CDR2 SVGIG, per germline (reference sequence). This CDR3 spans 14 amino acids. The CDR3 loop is CAWSSTGMNEKLFF. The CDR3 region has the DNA TGTGCCTGGAGCTCTACAGGGATGAATGAAAAACTGTTTTTT.

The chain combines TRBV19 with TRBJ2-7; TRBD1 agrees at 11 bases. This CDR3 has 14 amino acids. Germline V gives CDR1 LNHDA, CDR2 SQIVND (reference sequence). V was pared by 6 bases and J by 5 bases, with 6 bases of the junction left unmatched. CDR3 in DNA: TGTGCCAGTAGCAAGTGGACAGGGGGCAACGAGCAGTACTTC. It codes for CASSKWTGGNEQYF.

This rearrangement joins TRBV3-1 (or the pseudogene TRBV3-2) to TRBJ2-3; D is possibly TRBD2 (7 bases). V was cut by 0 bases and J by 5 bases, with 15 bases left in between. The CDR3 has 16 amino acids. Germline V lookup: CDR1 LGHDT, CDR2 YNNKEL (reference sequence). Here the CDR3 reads CASSQDPGGIGDTQYF. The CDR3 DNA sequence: TGTGCCAGCAGCCAAGATCCGGGGGGCATCGGAGATACGCAGTATTTT.

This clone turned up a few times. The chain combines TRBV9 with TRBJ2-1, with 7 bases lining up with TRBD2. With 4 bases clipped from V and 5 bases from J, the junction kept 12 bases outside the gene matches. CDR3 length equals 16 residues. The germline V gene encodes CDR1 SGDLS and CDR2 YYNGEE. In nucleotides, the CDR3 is TGTGCCAGCAGCTCCCCCCGGGGGGAGGCAAACAATGAGCAGTTCTTC. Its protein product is CASSSPRGEANNEQFF.

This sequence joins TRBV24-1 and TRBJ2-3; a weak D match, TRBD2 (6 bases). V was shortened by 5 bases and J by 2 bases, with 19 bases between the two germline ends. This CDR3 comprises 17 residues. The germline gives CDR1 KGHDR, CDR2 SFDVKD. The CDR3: CATSGGYLWGDTDTQYF. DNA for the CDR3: TGTGCCACCAGTGGGGGATATTTGTGGGGGGACACAGATACGCAGTATTTT.

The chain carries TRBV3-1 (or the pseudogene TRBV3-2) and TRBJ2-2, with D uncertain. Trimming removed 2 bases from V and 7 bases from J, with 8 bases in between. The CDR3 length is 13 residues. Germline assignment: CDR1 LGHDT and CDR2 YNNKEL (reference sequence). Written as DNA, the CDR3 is TGTGCCAGCAGCCAAAACCTAGTCGGGGAGCTGTTTTTT. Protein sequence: CASSQNLVGELFF.

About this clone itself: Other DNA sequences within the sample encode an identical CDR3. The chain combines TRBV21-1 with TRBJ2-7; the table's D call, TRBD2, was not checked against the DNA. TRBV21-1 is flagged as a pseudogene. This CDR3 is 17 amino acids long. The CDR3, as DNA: TGTGCCAGCAGGACGCGGGGTGGGCAGCCTGGGACCTACGAGCAGTACTTT. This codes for CASRTRGGQPGTYEQYF.

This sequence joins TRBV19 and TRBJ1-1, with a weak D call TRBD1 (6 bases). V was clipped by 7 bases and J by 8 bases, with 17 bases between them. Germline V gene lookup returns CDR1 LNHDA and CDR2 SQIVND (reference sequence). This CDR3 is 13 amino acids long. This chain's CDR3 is CASNYLGQTEAFF. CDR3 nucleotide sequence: TGTGCCAGTAATTACCTCGGACAGACAGAAGCTTTCTTT.

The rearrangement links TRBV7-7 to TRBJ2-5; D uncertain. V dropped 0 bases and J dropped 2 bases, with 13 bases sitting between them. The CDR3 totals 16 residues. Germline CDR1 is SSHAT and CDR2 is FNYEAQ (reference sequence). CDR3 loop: CASSLAPSVGQETQYF. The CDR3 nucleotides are TGTGCCAGCAGCTTAGCGCCCAGCGTCGGGCAAGAGACCCAGTACTTC.

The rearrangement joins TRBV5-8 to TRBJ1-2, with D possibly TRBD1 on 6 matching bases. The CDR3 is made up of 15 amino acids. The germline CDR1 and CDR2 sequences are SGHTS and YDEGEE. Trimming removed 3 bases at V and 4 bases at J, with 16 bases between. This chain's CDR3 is CASSSGTSATYGYTF. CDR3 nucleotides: TGTGCCAGCAGCTCAGGGACATCCGCAACCTATGGCTACACCTTC.